A selection of T cell receptor beta chains follows, all from one sample in a study of cytomegalovirus exposure and HLA in healthy donors. Profiled with immunoSEQ multiplex PCR; TCRdb holds only in-frame clones, not every one. The sample carries roughly 180,000 clones, roughly 86% recorded once. Material for sequencing was PBMCs. Receptor source: a man between 25 and 39 years old in good health and CMV-seropositive. Each CDR3 is given with its conserved first and last residue. D genes are given only for firm matches. Some rows have no size entry. The others give once, few or many, or a class for an expanded clone.

V gene	clone size	J gene	D gene	CDR3 DNA	CDR3 protein
TRBV7-2	NA	TRBJ2-1	NA	TGTGCCAGCAGCTCCTTTGGGGTCAGGAATGAGCAGTTCTTC	CASSSFGVRNEQFF
TRBV6-5	NA	TRBJ2-1	NA	TGTGCCAGCATTAGGGGGGGAGAGCAGTTCTTC	CASIRGGEQFF
TRBV11-3	NA	TRBJ2-2	NA	TGTGCCAGCAGCCCCCGGGCCCGTCTTGACACCGGGGAGCTGTTTTTT	CASSPRARLDTGELFF
TRBV6-1	NA	TRBJ1-4	TRBD1	TGTGCCACCGGCGGGACAGCTAATGAAAAACTGTTTTTT	CATGGTANEKLFF
TRBV6-6	NA	TRBJ2-7	NA	TGTGCCAGCAGTTACTCGCGGGACGAGCAGTACTTC	CASSYSRDEQYF
TRBV9	once	TRBJ2-3	TRBD1	TGTGCCAGCAGCGGTCCTAGGGCAGGGGGCCCAGATACGCAGTATTTT	CASSGPRAGGPDTQYF
TRBV7-6	NA	TRBJ2-7	TRBD2	TGTGCCAGCAGCTTCGAGGCTAGCGGGACTGACGAGCAGTACTTC	CASSFEASGTDEQYF
TRBV6-5	NA	TRBJ1-2	TRBD1	TGTGCCAGCAGTTATCAGGGGGTGAAAGGCTACACCTTC	CASSYQGVKGYTF
TRBV6-6	NA	TRBJ2-3	NA	TGTGCCAGCAGTTACTCGTCTCAGGTAGATACGCAGTATTTT	CASSYSSQVDTQYF
TRBV7-9	once	TRBJ1-3	NA	TGTGCCAGCAGCTTAGTGGGGGACAATATACGGAACACCATATATTTT	CASSLVGDNIRNTIYF
TRBV30	NA	TRBJ1-1	NA	TGTGCCTGGACCTACTTTGACACTGAAGCTTTCTTT	CAWTYFDTEAFF
TRBV6-4	NA	TRBJ2-4	NA	TGTGCCAGCAGTGACACGATCCGAGAAAACATTCAGTACTTC	CASSDTIRENIQYF
TRBV28	NA	TRBJ2-2	NA	TGTGCCAGCAGTTTAGGGCAGGAGGGCACCGGGGAGCTGTTTTTT	CASSLGQEGTGELFF
TRBV5-1	NA	TRBJ2-2	NA	TGCGCCAGCAGCTTGGTTCAGGCATACACCGGGGAGCTGTTTTTT	CASSLVQAYTGELFF
TRBV30	NA	TRBJ2-5	TRBD1	TGTGCCTGCGAGACAGGGGCTCAAGAGACCCAGTACTTC	CACETGAQETQYF
TRBV5-1	NA	TRBJ1-1	NA	TGCGCCAGCAGCTCAGGCGGGGGGAACACTGAAGCTTTCTTT	CASSSGGGNTEAFF
TRBV6-6	once	TRBJ2-7	NA	TGTGCCAGCAGTTACTCGAATAGCATCGAGCAGTACTTC	CASSYSNSIEQYF
TRBV11-2	NA	TRBJ2-7	NA	TGTGCCAGCAGCTTAAATCCCTACGAGCAGTACTTC	CASSLNPYEQYF
TRBV19	once	TRBJ1-2	NA	TGTGCCAGTAGTAATGACAGGTTAGGATCTACATCCTATGGCTACACCTTC	CASSNDRLGSTSYGYTF
TRBV6-6	NA	TRBJ2-7	TRBD1	TGTGCCAGCAGTTTCCAGGGGGAATCCTACGAGCAGTACTTC	CASSFQGESYEQYF
TRBV27	NA	TRBJ2-5	TRBD1	TGTGCCAGCAGTCCCACAGGGGGCCAAGAGACCCAGTACTTC	CASSPTGGQETQYF
TRBV19	NA	TRBJ1-2	NA	TGTGCCAGTAGTATTGCGGGACAAAGACTCTATGGCTACACCTTC	CASSIAGQRLYGYTF
TRBV5-6	NA	TRBJ1-1	NA	TGTGCCAGCAGCTTGGCAGGGAGCACTGAAGCTTTCTTT	CASSLAGSTEAFF
TRBV16	NA	TRBJ1-1	NA	TGTGCCAGCAGCCAATCGGACCGAGCTTTCTTT	CASSQSDRAFF
TRBV11-2	NA	TRBJ1-6	TRBD1	TGTGCCAGCAGCTCCCAACCGACAGGGCGAAATTCACCCCTCCACTTT	CASSSQPTGRNSPLHF
TRBV19	NA	TRBJ1-1	NA	TGTGCCAGCCGGGAACAGGGATACCGGGTGAACACTGAAGCTTTCTTT	CASREQGYRVNTEAFF
TRBV19	NA	TRBJ2-7	TRBD2	TGTGCCAGTAGTGTTAGCGGGGGAATACTCTACGAGCAGTACTTC	CASSVSGGILYEQYF
TRBV6-6	NA	TRBJ2-5	TRBD1	TGTGCCAGCAGTGACAGGGACGGGGAGACCCAGTACTTC	CASSDRDGETQYF
TRBV5-1	NA	TRBJ1-1	NA	TGCGCCAGCAGCTTGGAGGGACACTTATCGAACACTGAAGCTTTCTTT	CASSLEGHLSNTEAFF